This passage covers 15 T cell receptor beta chains from one sample sequenced in a study of PD-1 blockade in classical Hodgkin lymphoma. The method was immunoSEQ multiplex PCR; TCRdb's version includes in-frame clones alone and lacks a portion of them. Found here are about 7,600 clones, more than 70% of them singletons; the top ten hold approximately 7%. All patients relapsed after autologous stem cell transplantation, and brentuximab vedotin exposure varied. CD4+ T cells were purified from thawed PBMCs by negative selection. Sequenced material: CD4+ T cells from blood, taken at baseline. The receptors shown here come from a human donor with classical Hodgkin lymphoma.

This rearrangement joins TRBV5-6 to TRBJ2-5; D might be TRBD1 (5 bases). Germline V gene data show CDR1 as SGHDT and CDR2 as YYEEEE. The CDR3 is 16 amino acids. Trimming stripped 2 bases from V and 7 bases from J, with 21 bases between. The CDR3 here is CASSFRQTSGRGTQYF. Written as DNA, the CDR3 is TGTGCCAGCAGCTTCAGACAGACAAGTGGCCGCGGGACCCAGTACTTC.

This sequence joins TRBV5-1 and TRBJ2-2; D may be TRBD2 (6 bases). Germline V gene lookup returns CDR1 SGHRS and CDR2 YFSETQ. V shed 0 bases and J shed 2 bases, with 8 bases lying between them. This CDR3 region has 15 residues. The CDR3: CASSLVGSNTGELFF. The CDR3 nucleotides are TGCGCCAGCAGCTTGGTCGGGAGTAACACCGGGGAGCTGTTTTTT.

This clone was observed a few times. The CDR3 nucleotides read TGTGCCAGCTCACCTTGGACAGGAAGGGGTACTGGAAACACCATATATTTT. As protein: CASSPWTGRGTGNTIYF. This chain uses TRBV18 with TRBJ1-3; 7 bases agree with TRBD1. Germline assignment: CDR1 KGHSH and CDR2 LQKENI. The CDR3 spans 17 residues. The junction had 10 bases not matched to a gene; V was cut back by 3 bases and J by 2 bases.

This chain uses TRBV23-1 with TRBJ2-3; D is uncertain. TRBV23-1 is identified as an open reading frame with a role that is uncertain. The CDR3 is made up of 17 amino acids. V was shortened by 2 bases and J by 1 base, with 16 bases between the two germline ends. The DNA for the CDR3 is TGCGCCAGCAGTCAAGAACCGAAAGCTTTTGGCACAGATACGCAGTATTTT. It encodes CASSQEPKAFGTDTQYF.

Only one count was recorded for this clone. The chain uses TRBV7-2 and TRBJ2-5, with D possibly called TRBD1 or TRBD2 (5 bases each). The CDR3 has 16 amino acids. Germline CDR1 and CDR2: SGHTA and FQGNSA. The V end lost 2 bases, the J end lost 6 bases, and 19 bases lay between the germline ends. CDR3 nucleotide sequence: TGTGCCAGCAGCTTATGGGGCGGGTCTATGGGTCAGACCCAGTACTTC. This sequence encodes CASSLWGGSMGQTQYF.

V is TRBV5-5 and J is TRBJ2-2; D gene uncertain. Germline V lookup: CDR1 SGHKS, CDR2 YYEKEE (reference sequence). Trimming took off 1 base at V and 6 bases at J, with 16 bases between the two ends. This CDR3 spans 16 amino acids. DNA of the CDR3: TGTGCCAGCAGCTTGACCTGGGCCCTCACACCCGGGGAGCTGTTTTTT. This encodes CASSLTWALTPGELFF.

The chain couples TRBV7-9 to TRBJ2-1, with 7 positions matching TRBD2. Trimming took 4 bases from V and 10 from J; bases not matched to a gene: 4. Looked up from germline, CDR1 is SEHNR and CDR2 is FQNEAQ (reference sequence). The CDR3 spans 12 residues. The CDR3 region is CASSSVSGEQFF. The CDR3, as DNA: TGTGCCAGCAGCTCCGTTAGCGGGGAGCAGTTCTTC.

This clone was seen more than once but under ten times. The chain couples TRBV7-3 to TRBJ2-2; D is unclear. Per the germline V gene, CDR1 is SGHTA and CDR2 is FQGTGA. Trimming pared 2 bases from V and 1 base from J, leaving 8 bases between. The CDR3 covers 15 residues. The CDR3 loop reads CASSLGGLNTGELFF. The CDR3 nucleotides read TGTGCCAGCAGCTTAGGTGGATTGAACACCGGGGAGCTGTTTTTT.

This clone is a singleton in its sample. V gene TRBV6-5 combines with J gene TRBJ2-7, with D perhaps TRBD1 (6 bases). There are 15 residues in the CDR3. V was cut by 7 bases and J by 4 bases, with 20 bases left in between. In germline, CDR1 is MNHEY, CDR2 SVGAGI. The CDR3 region is CASTRERGSAYEQYF. DNA for the CDR3: TGTGCCAGCACCAGGGAGAGGGGGAGTGCGTACGAGCAGTACTTC.

This chain links TRBV25-1 with TRBJ1-2; 12 nucleotides agree with TRBD1. Germline loops: CDR1 MGHDK, CDR2 SYGVNS. The CDR3 contains 17 residues. J gave up 4 bases and V 2 bases, and 8 bases lay outside the gene matches. The CDR3 loop reads CASSERLGTGGGYGYTF. The DNA of the CDR3 is TGTGCCAGCAGTGAAAGGTTGGGGACAGGGGGCGGCTATGGCTACACCTTC.

The gene calls are TRBV9 and TRBJ2-3; 9 nucleotides match TRBD1. Looked up from germline, CDR1 is SGDLS and CDR2 is YYNGEE. The CDR3 is 16 residues long. V lost 4 bases and J lost 4; bases outside the gene matches: 10. The CDR3 sequence is CASSPPWDREADTQYF. CDR3 nucleotides: TGTGCCAGCAGCCCCCCATGGGACAGGGAAGCAGATACGCAGTATTTT. Full variable domain (outside the CDR3, taken from reference TRBV9 and TRBJ2-3): DSGVTQTPKHLITATGQRVTLRCSPRSGDLSVYWYQQSLDQGLQFLIQYYNGEERAKGNILERFSAQQFPDLHSELNLSSLELGDSALYFCASSPPWDREADTQYFGPGTRLTVL.

The chain employs TRBV30 and TRBJ1-6; D remains ambiguous. Germline loops: CDR1 GTSNPN, CDR2 SVGIG (reference sequence). CDR3 length: 17 amino acids. V was trimmed by 4 bases and J by 7 bases, leaving 23 bases between them. CDR3 protein: CAWTAGTTRRSNSPLHF. The CDR3 nucleotides are TGTGCCTGGACTGCGGGCACAACGAGGAGGAGCAATTCACCCCTCCACTTT.

The rearrangement links TRBV5-5 to TRBJ1-5; D gene uncertain. The CDR3 is 15 residues long. Looked up from germline, CDR1 is SGHKS and CDR2 is YYEKEE (reference sequence). The V and J ends lost 0 bases and 3 bases respectively, with 10 bases between them. The DNA of the CDR3 is TGTGCCAGCAGCTTGGCCCGGGCCCCCAATCAGCCCCAGCATTTT. This gives the protein CASSLARAPNQPQHF.

This chain uses TRBV28 with TRBJ2-5; 9 bases align to TRBD2. CDR1 and CDR2 (germline): MDHEN, SYDVKM. J lost 5 bases, V lost 2 bases, and 6 bases had no gene match. The CDR3 extends over 15 amino acids. The DNA of the CDR3 is TGTGCCAGCAGTTTACCTAGCGGGATAGGTGAGACCCAGTACTTC. It is translated as CASSLPSGIGETQYF.

The chain couples TRBV6-5 to TRBJ2-7; 10 bases fit TRBD2. Trimming removed 0 bases from V and 7 bases from J; junction bases left unmatched: 9. Germline V lookup: CDR1 MNHEY, CDR2 SVGAGI. The CDR3 extends over 16 amino acids. The CDR3 loop reads CASSYSMASGRGEQYF. For the CDR3, the DNA is TGTGCCAGCAGTTACTCGATGGCTAGCGGGAGAGGTGAGCAGTACTTC.